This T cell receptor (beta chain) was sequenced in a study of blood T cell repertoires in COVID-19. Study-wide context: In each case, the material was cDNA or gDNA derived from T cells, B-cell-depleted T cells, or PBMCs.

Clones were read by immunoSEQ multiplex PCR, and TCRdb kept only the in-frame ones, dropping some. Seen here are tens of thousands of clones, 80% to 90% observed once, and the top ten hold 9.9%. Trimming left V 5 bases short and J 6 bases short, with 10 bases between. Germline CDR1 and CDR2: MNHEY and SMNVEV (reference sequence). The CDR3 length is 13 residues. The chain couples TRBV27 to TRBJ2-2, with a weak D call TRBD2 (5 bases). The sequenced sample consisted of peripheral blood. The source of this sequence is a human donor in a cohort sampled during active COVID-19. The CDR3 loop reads CASSLLGSGELFF. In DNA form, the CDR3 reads TGTGCCAGCAGTCTACTAGGCTCCGGGGAGCTGTTTTTT.